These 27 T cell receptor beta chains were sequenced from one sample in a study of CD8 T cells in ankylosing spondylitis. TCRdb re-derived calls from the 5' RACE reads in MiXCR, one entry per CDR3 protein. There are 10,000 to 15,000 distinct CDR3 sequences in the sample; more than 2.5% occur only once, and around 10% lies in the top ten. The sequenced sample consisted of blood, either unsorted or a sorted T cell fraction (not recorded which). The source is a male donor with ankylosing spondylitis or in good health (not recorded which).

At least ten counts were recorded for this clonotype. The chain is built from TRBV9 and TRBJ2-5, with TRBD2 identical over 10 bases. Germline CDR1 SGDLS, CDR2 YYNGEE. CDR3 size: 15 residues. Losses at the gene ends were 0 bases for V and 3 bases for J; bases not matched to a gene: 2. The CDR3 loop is CASSVGAGGKETQYF. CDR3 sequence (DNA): TGTGCCAGCAGCGTAGGAGCGGGGGGGAAAGAGACCCAGTACTTC.

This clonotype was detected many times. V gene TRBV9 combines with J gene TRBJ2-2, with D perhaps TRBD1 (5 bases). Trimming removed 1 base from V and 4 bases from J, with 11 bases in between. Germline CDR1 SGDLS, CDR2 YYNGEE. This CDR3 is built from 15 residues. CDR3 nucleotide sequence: TGTGCCAGCAGCGTATCTGTGACAGTCACCGGGGAGCTGTTTTTT. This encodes CASSVSVTVTGELFF. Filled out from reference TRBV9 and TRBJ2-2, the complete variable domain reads DSGVTQTPKHLITATGQRVTLRCSPRSGDLSVYWYQQSLDQGLQFLIQYYNGEERAKGNILERFSAQQFPDLHSELNLSSLELGDSALYFCASSVSVTVTGELFFGEGSRLTVL.

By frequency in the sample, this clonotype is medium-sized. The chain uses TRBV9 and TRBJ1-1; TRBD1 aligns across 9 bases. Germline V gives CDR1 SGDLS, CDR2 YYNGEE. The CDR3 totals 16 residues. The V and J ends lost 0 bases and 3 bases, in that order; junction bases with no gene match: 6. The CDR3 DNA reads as TGTGCCAGCAGCGTAGCCGGGGACAGGGCATACACTGAAGCTTTCTTT. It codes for CASSVAGDRAYTEAFF.

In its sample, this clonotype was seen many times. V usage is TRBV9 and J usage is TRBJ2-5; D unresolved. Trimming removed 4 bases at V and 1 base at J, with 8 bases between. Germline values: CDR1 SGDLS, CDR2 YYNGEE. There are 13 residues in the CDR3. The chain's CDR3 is CASSLQSQETQYF. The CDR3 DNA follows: TGTGCCAGCAGCTTGCAATCCCAAGAGACCCAGTACTTC.

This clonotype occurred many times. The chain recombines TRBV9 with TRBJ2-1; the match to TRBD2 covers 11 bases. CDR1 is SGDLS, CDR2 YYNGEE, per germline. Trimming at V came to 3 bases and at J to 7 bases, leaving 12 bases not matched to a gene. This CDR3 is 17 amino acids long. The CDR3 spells CASSASILAGARNEQFF. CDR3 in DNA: TGTGCCAGCAGCGCTTCGATACTAGCGGGGGCTAGAAATGAGCAGTTCTTC.

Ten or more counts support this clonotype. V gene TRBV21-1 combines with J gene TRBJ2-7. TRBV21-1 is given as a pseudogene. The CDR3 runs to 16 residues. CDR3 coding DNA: TGTGCCAGCAGCAAAAGGAAGAGTTTAACAGCCTACGAGCAGTACTTC. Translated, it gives CASSKRKSLTAYEQYF.

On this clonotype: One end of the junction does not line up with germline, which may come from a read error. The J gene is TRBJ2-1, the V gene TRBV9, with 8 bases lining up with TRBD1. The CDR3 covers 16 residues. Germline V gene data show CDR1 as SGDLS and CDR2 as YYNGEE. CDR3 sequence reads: CARSVGAQGVHNDQFF. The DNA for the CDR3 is TGTGCCCGCAGCGTAGGCGCACAGGGGGTCCACAATGACCAGTTCTTC.

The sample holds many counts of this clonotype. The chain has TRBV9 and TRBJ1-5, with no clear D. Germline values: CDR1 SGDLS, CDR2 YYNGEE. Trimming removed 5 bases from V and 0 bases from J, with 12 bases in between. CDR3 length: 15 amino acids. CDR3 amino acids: CASSLTGGSNQPQHF. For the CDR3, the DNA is TGTGCCAGCAGTCTCACGGGCGGTAGCAATCAGCCCCAGCATTTT.

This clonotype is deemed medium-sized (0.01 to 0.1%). CDR3 region: CASSVGSGGLNTGELFF. CDR3 bases: TGTGCCAGCAGCGTAGGTAGCGGGGGCCTGAACACCGGGGAGCTGTTTTTT. The V call is TRBV9, the J call TRBJ2-2; 9 nucleotides agree with TRBD2. Germline values: CDR1 SGDLS, CDR2 YYNGEE. V shed 0 bases and J 1 base; nucleotides not matched to a gene: 4. The CDR3 extends over 17 amino acids.

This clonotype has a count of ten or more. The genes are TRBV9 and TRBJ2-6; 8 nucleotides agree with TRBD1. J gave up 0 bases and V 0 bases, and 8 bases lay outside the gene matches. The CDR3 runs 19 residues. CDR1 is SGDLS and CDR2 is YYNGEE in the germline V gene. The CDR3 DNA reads TGTGCCAGCAGCGTAGGCCCCGGACAGGGTAACTCTGGGGCCAACGTCCTGACTTTC. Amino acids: CASSVGPGQGNSGANVLTF. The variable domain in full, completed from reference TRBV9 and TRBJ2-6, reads DSGVTQTPKHLITATGQRVTLRCSPRSGDLSVYWYQQSLDQGLQFLIQYYNGEERAKGNILERFSAQQFPDLHSELNLSSLELGDSALYFCASSVGPGQGNSGANVLTFGAGSRLTVL.

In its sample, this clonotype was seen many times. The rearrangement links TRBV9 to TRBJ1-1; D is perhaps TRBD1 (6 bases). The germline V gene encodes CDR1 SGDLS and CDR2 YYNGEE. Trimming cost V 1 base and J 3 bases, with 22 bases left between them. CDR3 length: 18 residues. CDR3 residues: CASSVSFLGIQGDTEAFF. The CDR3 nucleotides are TGTGCCAGCAGCGTATCTTTTCTGGGAATACAGGGAGACACTGAAGCTTTCTTT. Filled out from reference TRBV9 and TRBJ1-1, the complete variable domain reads DSGVTQTPKHLITATGQRVTLRCSPRSGDLSVYWYQQSLDQGLQFLIQYYNGEERAKGNILERFSAQQFPDLHSELNLSSLELGDSALYFCASSVSFLGIQGDTEAFFGQGTRLTVV.

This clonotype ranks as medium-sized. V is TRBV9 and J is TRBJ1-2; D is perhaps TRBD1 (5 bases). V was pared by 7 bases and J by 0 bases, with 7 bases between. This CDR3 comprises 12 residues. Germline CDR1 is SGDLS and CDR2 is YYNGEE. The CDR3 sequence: CASWGANYGYTF. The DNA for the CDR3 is TGTGCCAGCTGGGGCGCTAACTATGGCTACACCTTC.

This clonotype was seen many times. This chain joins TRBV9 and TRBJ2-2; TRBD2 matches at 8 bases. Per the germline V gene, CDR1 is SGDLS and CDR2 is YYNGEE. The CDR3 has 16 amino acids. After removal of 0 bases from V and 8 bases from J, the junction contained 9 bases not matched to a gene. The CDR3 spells CASSVADGGAYGELFF. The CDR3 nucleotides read TGTGCCAGCAGCGTAGCGGACGGGGGGGCATATGGGGAGCTGTTTTTT.

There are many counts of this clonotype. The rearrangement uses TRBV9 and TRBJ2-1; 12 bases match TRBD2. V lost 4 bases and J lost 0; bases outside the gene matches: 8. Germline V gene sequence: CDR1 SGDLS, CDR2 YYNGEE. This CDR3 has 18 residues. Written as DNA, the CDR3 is TGTGCCAGCAGCCGGGGACTAGCGGGCACCAGCTCCTACAATGAGCAGTTCTTC. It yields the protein CASSRGLAGTSSYNEQFF.

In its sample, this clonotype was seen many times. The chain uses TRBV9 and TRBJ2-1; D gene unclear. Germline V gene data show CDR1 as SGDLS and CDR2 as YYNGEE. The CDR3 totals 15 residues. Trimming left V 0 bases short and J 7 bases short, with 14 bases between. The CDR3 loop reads CASSVATQTQNEQFF. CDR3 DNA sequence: TGTGCCAGCAGCGTAGCTACACAGACCCAGAATGAGCAGTTCTTC.

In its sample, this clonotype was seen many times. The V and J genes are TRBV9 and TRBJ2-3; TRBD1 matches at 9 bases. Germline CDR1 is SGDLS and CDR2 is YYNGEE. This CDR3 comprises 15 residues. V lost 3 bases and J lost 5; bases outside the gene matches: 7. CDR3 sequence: CASSGGQGFVDTQYF. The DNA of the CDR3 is TGTGCCAGCAGCGGGGGACAGGGATTTGTAGATACGCAGTATTTT.

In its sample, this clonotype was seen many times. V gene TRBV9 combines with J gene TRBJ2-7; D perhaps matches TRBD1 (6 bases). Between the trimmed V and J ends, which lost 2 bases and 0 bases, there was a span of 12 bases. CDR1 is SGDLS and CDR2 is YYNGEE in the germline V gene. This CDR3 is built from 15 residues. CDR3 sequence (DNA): TGTGCCAGCAGCGTTACAGGGTACAGCTCCTACGAGCAGTACTTC. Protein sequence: CASSVTGYSSYEQYF.

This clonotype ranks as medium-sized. CDR3 nucleotide sequence: TGTGCCAGCAGCGTACAAGGGGGCATAGAGACCCAGTACTTC. Translated, it gives CASSVQGGIETQYF. This sequence joins TRBV9 and TRBJ2-5, with 7 bases that match TRBD1. Germline V gives CDR1 SGDLS, CDR2 YYNGEE. The V segment lost 1 base and the J segment 4 bases; nucleotides outside the gene matches: 4. This CDR3 has 14 residues.

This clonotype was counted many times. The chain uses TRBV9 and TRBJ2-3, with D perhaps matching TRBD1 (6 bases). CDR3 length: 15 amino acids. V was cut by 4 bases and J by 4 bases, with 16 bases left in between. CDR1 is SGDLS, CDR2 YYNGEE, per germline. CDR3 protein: CASSTRPRGADTQYF. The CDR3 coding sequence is TGTGCCAGCAGCACCCGACCCAGGGGCGCAGATACGCAGTATTTT.

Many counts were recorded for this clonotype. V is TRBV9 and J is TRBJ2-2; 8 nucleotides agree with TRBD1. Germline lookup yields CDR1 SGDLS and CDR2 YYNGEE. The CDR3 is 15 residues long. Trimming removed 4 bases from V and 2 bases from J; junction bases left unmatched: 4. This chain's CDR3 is CASSLGTGNTGELFF. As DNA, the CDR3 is TGTGCCAGCAGCCTAGGGACAGGTAACACCGGGGAGCTGTTTTTT.

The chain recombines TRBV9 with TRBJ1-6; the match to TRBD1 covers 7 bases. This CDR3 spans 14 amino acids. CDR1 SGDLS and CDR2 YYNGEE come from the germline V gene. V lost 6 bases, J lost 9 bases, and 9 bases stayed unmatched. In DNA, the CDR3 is TGTGCCAGCACCCGGGGGACAGTCGGTTCACCCCTCCACTTT. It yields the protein CASTRGTVGSPLHF.

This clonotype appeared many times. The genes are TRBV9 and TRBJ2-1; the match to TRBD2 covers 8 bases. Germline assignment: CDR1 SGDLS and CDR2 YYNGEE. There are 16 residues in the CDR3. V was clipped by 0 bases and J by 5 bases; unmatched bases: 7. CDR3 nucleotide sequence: TGTGCCAGCAGCGTAGGGGCGGGGGGTCCTAACAATGAGCAGTTCTTC. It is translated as CASSVGAGGPNNEQFF.

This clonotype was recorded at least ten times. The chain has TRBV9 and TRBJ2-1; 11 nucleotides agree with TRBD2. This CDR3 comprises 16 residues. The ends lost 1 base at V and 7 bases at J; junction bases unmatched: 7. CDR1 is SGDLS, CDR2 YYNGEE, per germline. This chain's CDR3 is CASSVTSGRIGNEQFF. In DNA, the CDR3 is TGTGCCAGCAGCGTAACTAGCGGGAGAATTGGTAATGAGCAGTTCTTC.

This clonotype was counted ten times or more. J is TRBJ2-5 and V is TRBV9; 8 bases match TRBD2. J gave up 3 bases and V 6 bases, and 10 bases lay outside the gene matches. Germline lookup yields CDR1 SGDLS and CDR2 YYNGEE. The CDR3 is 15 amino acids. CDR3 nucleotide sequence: TGTGCCAGCAACTCGGGGGGGGCGGATGAAGAGACCCAGTACTTC. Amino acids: CASNSGGADEETQYF.

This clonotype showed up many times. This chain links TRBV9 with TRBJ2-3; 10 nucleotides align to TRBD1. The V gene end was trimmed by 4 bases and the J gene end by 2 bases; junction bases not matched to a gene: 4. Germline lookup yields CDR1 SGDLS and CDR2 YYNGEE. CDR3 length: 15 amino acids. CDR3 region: CASSIGTGVTDTQYF. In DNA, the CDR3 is TGTGCCAGCAGCATCGGGACAGGGGTCACAGATACGCAGTATTTT.

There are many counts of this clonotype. Here the CDR3 DNA reads TGTGCCAGCAGCGTCGGACTAGGGTCTGACAATGAGCAGTTCTTC. Its protein is CASSVGLGSDNEQFF. J is TRBJ2-1 and V is TRBV9; 7 nucleotides align to TRBD2. This CDR3 contains 15 residues. With 2 bases clipped from V and 5 bases from J, the junction kept 7 bases outside the gene matches. Germline CDR1 SGDLS, CDR2 YYNGEE.

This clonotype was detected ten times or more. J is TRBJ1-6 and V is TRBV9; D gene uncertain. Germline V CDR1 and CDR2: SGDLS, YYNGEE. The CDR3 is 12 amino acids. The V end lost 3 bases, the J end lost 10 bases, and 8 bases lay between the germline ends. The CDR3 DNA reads TGTGCCAGCAGCGCGCAAGGATCACCCCTCCACTTT. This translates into CASSAQGSPLHF.